Detailed here is one T cell receptor (beta chain). Using immunoSEQ multiplex PCR, the repertoire was profiled, and TCRdb retains in-frame clones only, with some absent. The sample contains about 160,000 clones, about 85% of which appear only once. CDR1 SGHDT and CDR2 YYEEEE come from the germline V gene. This CDR3 has 15 residues. V dropped 4 bases and J dropped 4; count of bases not matched to a gene: 8. The data stem from a study of blood T cell repertoires in COVID-19. Study background: From T cells, B-cell-depleted T cells, or PBMCs came the material, which was cDNA or gDNA.

Enrolment of Seattle patients took place during active infection, and they were followed longitudinally. Sample: peripheral blood. The rearrangement joins TRBV5-6 to TRBJ2-5; 9 bases are shared with TRBD1. The sequence derives from a woman aged 50 to 65 with COVID-19, enrolled during active disease. The CDR3 sequence: CASSQGQGGRETQYF. The DNA of the CDR3 is TGTGCCAGCAGCCAGGGACAGGGAGGGCGAGAGACCCAGTACTTC.